One sample yielded the 18 T cell receptor beta chains listed below, sequenced in a study of identical twins (dated by TCRdb to between 2015 and 2016). The library was built by means of 5' RACE. The sequencer was an Illumina HiSeq 2000. The raw public data were reprocessed by TCRdb itself: fastp quality trimming at Q25, MiXCR clonotype calling, in-frame beta chains only. Rows matching on CDR3 protein sequence are summarized as one entry with the most common DNA and genes. The sample profile shows about 700,000 distinct CDR3 sequences; 5.5% to 7.5% of them were found once. The ten biggest clones cover about 2% of the sample. The material sequenced was naive T cells sorted from blood. This sample's cell subset or site label indicates: cells isolated with a human naive T-cell isolation kit. The receptor set was obtained from a man younger than 35 in good health.

The V call is TRBV27, the J call TRBJ2-3, with 7 positions matching TRBD1. The CDR3 has 13 amino acids. The germline V gene encodes CDR1 MNHEY and CDR2 SMNVEV (reference sequence). J gave up 7 bases and V 5 bases, and 6 bases lay outside the gene matches. CDR3 protein: CASSMETGHTQYF. The CDR3 nucleotides are TGTGCCAGCAGTATGGAGACAGGGCATACGCAGTATTTT.

The sample holds many counts of this clonotype. The chain has TRBV4-1 and TRBJ2-3, with 9 bases lining up with TRBD1. The V gene's germline CDR1 is MGHRA and CDR2 YSYEKL. V lost 4 bases to trimming and J lost 6 bases; unmatched junction nucleotides: 8. This CDR3 has 15 amino acids. The CDR3 is CASSLGQGGRDTQYF. The CDR3 nucleotides read TGCGCCAGCAGCCTGGGACAGGGTGGTAGGGATACGCAGTATTTT.

This clonotype was picked up one time. This chain uses TRBV5-6 with TRBJ2-7; D perhaps matches TRBD2 (5 bases). Germline CDR1 is SGHDT and CDR2 is YYEEEE. The CDR3 is 14 amino acids. Trimming cost V 4 bases and J 2 bases, with 13 bases left between them. CDR3 bases: TGTGCCAGCAGCGTGGTGGGAGAAGCCTACGAGCAGTACTTC. It yields the protein CASSVVGEAYEQYF.

This clonotype appeared many times. This chain joins TRBV12-3 or TRBV12-4 and TRBJ2-1; D ambiguous. The CDR3 loop spans 14 amino acids. V shed 3 bases and J shed 3 bases, with 9 bases lying between them. As DNA, the CDR3 is TGTGCCAGCAGTTTTCCTGGCGGCTACAATGAGCAGTTCTTC. Amino acids: CASSFPGGYNEQFF.

This clonotype showed up many times. This CDR3 reads CASSLAPSDTQYF. The CDR3 DNA sequence: TGCGCCAGCAGCTTGGCCCCCTCAGATACGCAGTATTTT. This rearrangement joins TRBV5-1 to TRBJ2-3; D call uncertain. In germline, CDR1 is SGHRS, CDR2 YFSETQ. Trimming took off 0 bases at V and 4 bases at J, with 6 bases between the two ends. The CDR3 is made up of 13 amino acids.

This clonotype showed up many times. The J gene is TRBJ2-3, the V gene TRBV5-1, with 11 positions matching TRBD1. The CDR3 runs to 15 residues. Germline CDR1 SGHRS, CDR2 YFSETQ. V lost 3 bases and J lost 3; bases outside the gene matches: 3. The CDR3, as DNA: TGCGCCAGCAGCTCGGACAGGGGGCGGACAGATACGCAGTATTTT. Its protein is CASSSDRGRTDTQYF.

This clonotype showed up many times. V and J are TRBV27 and TRBJ2-1; tentatively, D is TRBD2 (6 bases). Between the trimmed V and J ends, which lost 7 bases and 7 bases, there was a span of 26 bases. Germline V lookup: CDR1 MNHEY, CDR2 SMNVEV (reference sequence). This CDR3 comprises 17 residues. The CDR3 DNA is TGTGCCAGCAAAAGGGTGGGGAGGCTCCTCGAGGGGAATGAGCAGTTCTTC. This translates into CASKRVGRLLEGNEQFF.

The rearrangement joins TRBV24-1 to TRBJ2-1; D is possibly TRBD1 or TRBD2 (5 bases each). The CDR3 covers 14 residues. The germline V gene encodes CDR1 KGHDR and CDR2 SFDVKD. With 4 bases removed from V and 7 bases from J, the gap between germline ends came to 13 bases. The CDR3 is CATSDPWDGNEQFF. The DNA for the CDR3 is TGTGCCACCAGTGACCCCTGGGACGGAAATGAGCAGTTCTTC.

The chain recombines TRBV27 with TRBJ2-1; 8 bases map to TRBD1. In germline, CDR1 is MNHEY, CDR2 SMNVEV (reference sequence). The CDR3 has 14 residues. V shed 7 bases, J shed 7 bases, and the junction held 9 bases outside the gene matches. Here the CDR3 DNA reads TGTGCCAGCAAGCCTGACAGGGGTTGGAATGAGCAGTTCTTC. Its translation is CASKPDRGWNEQFF.

CDR3 in DNA: TGTGCCAGCAGCTTAACGGGGGCTAGCGGGAGGAATGAGCAGTTCTTC. This translates into CASSLTGASGRNEQFF. The chain uses TRBV7-3 and TRBJ2-1; 11 bases are shared with TRBD2. The CDR3 is made up of 16 amino acids. V was pared by 0 bases and J by 7 bases, with 5 bases of the junction left unmatched. CDR1 and CDR2 from the germline V gene are SGHTA and FQGTGA.

This clonotype was found many times. The V gene is TRBV12-3 or TRBV12-4, the J gene TRBJ2-1, with D tentatively TRBD1 (5 bases). Trimming removed 6 bases at V and 0 bases at J, with 15 bases between. The CDR3 has 16 residues. The CDR3 region is CASRPSRQGSYNEQFF. DNA of the CDR3: TGTGCCAGCAGGCCCAGCAGGCAGGGCTCCTACAATGAGCAGTTCTTC.

A few counts support this clonotype. The chain combines TRBV5-1 with TRBJ2-5, with TRBD2 matching over 10 bases. Germline trimming cut 1 base from V and 4 bases from J; bases unmatched to any gene: 10. Germline values: CDR1 SGHRS, CDR2 YFSETQ. The CDR3 consists of 17 residues. The CDR3 is CASSLPSLAGEGETQYF. The DNA for the CDR3 is TGCGCCAGCAGCTTGCCTTCGCTAGCGGGAGAGGGAGAGACCCAGTACTTC.

The chain employs TRBV12-3 or TRBV12-4 and TRBJ2-1; TRBD2 matches 9 bases. Unmatched junction bases numbered 5, after V lost 3 bases and J lost 2 bases. The CDR3 runs 16 residues. The CDR3 here is CASSLRAGGPYNEQFF. Written as DNA, the CDR3 is TGTGCCAGCAGTTTGAGAGCGGGAGGACCCTACAATGAGCAGTTCTTC.

As concerns this clonotype: With a much larger clone just one base away, this may be a read error. The CDR3 ends on some other residue instead of the conserved phenylalanine or tryptophan, so this is likely a read error. The chain links TRBV5-1 to TRBJ2-1, with a tentative D call TRBD2 (5 bases). Germline V lookup: CDR1 SGHRS, CDR2 YFSETQ. The CDR3 runs 14 residues. V gave up 7 bases and J gave up 6 bases, with 17 bases separating them. CDR3 sequence (DNA): TGCGCCAGCCGGACTGAGGACTTCTCCAATGAGCAGTTCTTG. It codes for CASRTEDFSNEQFL.

Ten or more counts support this clonotype. This chain joins TRBV21-1 and TRBJ1-1; TRBD1, the D gene given by the table, was not confirmed from the DNA. TRBV21-1 is a pseudogene segment. CDR3 length: 15 residues. The CDR3 DNA follows: TGTGCCAGCAGCTCGAACCCGACAGGAGAGGGTTACGCTTTCTTT. Amino acid sequence: CASSSNPTGEGYAFF.

The table lists this clonotype with many counts. V usage is TRBV20-1 and J usage is TRBJ1-2, with D unclear. The germline CDR1 and CDR2 sequences are DFQATT and SNEGSKA (reference sequence). The CDR3 has 15 amino acids. Trimming pared 0 bases from V and 8 bases from J, leaving 19 bases between. CDR3 sequence: CSARDSSQPGGGYTF. DNA of the CDR3: TGCAGTGCTAGAGATTCAAGTCAGCCTGGCGGAGGCTACACCTTC.

This clonotype was detected a few times. The chain joins TRBV19 to TRBJ1-2; TRBD1 aligns across 9 bases. The CDR3 extends over 13 amino acids. Germline V gene sequence: CDR1 LNHDA, CDR2 SQIVND (reference sequence). The J segment lost 6 bases and the V segment lost 10 bases, leaving 9 bases of the junction unmatched. The CDR3 reads CATRDRARDGYTF. CDR3 sequence (DNA): TGTGCCACAAGGGACAGGGCCAGAGATGGCTACACCTTC.

This chain links TRBV27 with TRBJ1-2; a possible D gene is TRBD1 (6 bases). The CDR3 totals 14 residues. Germline V gene data show CDR1 as MNHEY and CDR2 as SMNVEV (reference sequence). The V and J ends lost 5 bases and 6 bases respectively, with 16 bases between them. CDR3 amino acids: CASSMAGAHNGYTF. For the CDR3, the DNA is TGTGCCAGCAGTATGGCGGGGGCGCATAATGGCTACACCTTC.